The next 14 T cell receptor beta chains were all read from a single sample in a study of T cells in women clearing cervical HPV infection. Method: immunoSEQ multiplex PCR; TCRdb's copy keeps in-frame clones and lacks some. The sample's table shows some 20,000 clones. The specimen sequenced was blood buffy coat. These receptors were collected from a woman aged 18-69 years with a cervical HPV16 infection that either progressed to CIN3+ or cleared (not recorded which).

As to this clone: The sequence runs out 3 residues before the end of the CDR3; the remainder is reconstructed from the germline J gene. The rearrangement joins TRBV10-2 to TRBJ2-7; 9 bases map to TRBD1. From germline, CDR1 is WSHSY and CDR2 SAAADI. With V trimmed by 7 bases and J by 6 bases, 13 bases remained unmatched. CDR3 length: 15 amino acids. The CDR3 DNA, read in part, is TGCGCCAGCAACGAACCGGGACAGGGTTTTATCGAG. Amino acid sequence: CASNEPGQGFIE. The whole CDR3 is CASNEPGQGFIEQYF.

CDR3 residues: CASSLNVFREETQYF. CDR3 bases read: TGTGCCAGCAGCTTAAACGTTTTCCGGGAAGAGACC. The chain employs TRBV7-7 and TRBJ2-5; D uncertain. The read finishes 3 residues shy of the CDR3 end, and the germline J gene is used to complete it. Trimming took 2 bases from V and 3 from J, leaving 13 bases between them. This CDR3 comprises 15 residues. CDR1 is SSHAT, CDR2 FNYEAQ, per germline (reference sequence). The full variable domain, in which reference TRBV7-7 and TRBJ2-5 provide the parts outside the CDR3, is GAGVSQSPRYKVTKRGQDVTLRCDPISSHATLYWYQQALGQGPEFLTYFNYEAQPDKSGLPSDRFSAERPEGSISTLTIQRTEQRDSAMYRCASSLNVFREETQYFGPGTRLLVL.

Partial CDR3 DNA: TGCAGTGCTAGGGACTCGGGAGTTCTGGGGAATCAGCCC. It yields the protein CSARDSGVLGNQP. The complete CDR3 sequence is CSARDSGVLGNQPQHF. The chain combines TRBV20-1 with TRBJ1-5; no clear D. The read falls 3 residues short of the CDR3 end, and the missing part is taken from the germline J gene. V lost 3 bases and J lost 4, with 19 bases in between. CDR1 and CDR2 (germline): DFQATT, SNEGSKA (reference sequence). The CDR3 length is 16 residues.

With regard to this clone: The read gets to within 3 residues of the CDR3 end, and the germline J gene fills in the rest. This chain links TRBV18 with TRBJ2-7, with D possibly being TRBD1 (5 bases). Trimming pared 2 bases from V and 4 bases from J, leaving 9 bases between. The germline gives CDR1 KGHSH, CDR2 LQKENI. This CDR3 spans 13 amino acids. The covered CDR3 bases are TGTGCCAGCTCACCAGGGGCGAATTACGAG. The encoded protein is CASSPGANYE. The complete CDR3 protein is CASSPGANYEQYF.

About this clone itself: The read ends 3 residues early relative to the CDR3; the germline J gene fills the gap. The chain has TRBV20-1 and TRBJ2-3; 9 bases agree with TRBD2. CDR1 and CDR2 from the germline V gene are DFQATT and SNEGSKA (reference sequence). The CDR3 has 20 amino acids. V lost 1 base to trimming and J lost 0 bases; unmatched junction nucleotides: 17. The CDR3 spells CSARVSSGLAGSPSTDTQYF. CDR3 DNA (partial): TGCAGTGCTAGAGTTTCGTCAGGGCTAGCGGGGTCTCCTAGCACAGATACG.

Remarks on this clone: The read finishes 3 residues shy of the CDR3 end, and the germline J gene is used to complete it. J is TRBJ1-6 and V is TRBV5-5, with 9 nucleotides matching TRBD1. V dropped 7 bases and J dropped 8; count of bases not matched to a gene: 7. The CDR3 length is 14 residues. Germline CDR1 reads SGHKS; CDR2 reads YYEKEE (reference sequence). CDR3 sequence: CASGSRDRDSPLHF. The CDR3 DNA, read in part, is TGTGCCAGCGGCAGCCGGGACAGGGATTCACCC. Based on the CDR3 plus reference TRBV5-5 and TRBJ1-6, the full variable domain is DAGVTQSPTHLIKTRGQQVTLRCSPISGHKSVSWYQQVLGQGPQFIFQYYEKEERGRGNFPDRFSARQFPNYSSELNVNALLLGDSALYLCASGSRDRDSPLHFGNGTRLTVT.

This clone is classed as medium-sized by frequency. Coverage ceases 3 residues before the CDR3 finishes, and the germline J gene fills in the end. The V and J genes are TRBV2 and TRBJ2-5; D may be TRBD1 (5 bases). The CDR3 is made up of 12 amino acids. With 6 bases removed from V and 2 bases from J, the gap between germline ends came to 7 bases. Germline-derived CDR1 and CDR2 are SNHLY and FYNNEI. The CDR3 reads CASRGDQETQYF. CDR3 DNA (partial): TGTGCCAGCAGAGGGGATCAAGAGACC. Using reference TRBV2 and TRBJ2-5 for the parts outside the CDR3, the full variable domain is EPEVTQTPSHQVTQMGQEVILRCVPISNHLYFYWYRQILGQKVEFLVSFYNNEISEKSEIFDDQFSVERPDGSNFTLKIRSTKLEDSAMYFCASRGDQETQYFGPGTRLLVL.

The covered CDR3 bases are TGCGCCAGCAGCACCTGGAAGGGGAGAGGGGTGACGGGAGAGACC. This codes for CASSTWKGRGVTGET. The entire CDR3 protein reads CASSTWKGRGVTGETQYF. J is TRBJ2-5 and V is TRBV5-1; D tentatively reads TRBD1 or TRBD2 (5 bases each). The sequence runs out 3 residues before the end of the CDR3; the remainder is reconstructed from the germline J gene. The CDR3 runs to 18 residues. The V and J ends lost 4 bases and 4 bases respectively, with 26 bases between them. Looked up from germline, CDR1 is SGHRS and CDR2 is YFSETQ.

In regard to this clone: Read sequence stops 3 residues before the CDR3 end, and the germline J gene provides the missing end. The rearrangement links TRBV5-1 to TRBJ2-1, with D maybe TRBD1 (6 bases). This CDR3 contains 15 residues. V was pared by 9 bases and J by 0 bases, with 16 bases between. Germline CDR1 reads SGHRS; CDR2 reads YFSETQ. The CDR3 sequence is CATRTETGSYNEQFF. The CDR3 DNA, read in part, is TGCGCCACCAGAACCGAGACAGGCTCCTACAATGAG.

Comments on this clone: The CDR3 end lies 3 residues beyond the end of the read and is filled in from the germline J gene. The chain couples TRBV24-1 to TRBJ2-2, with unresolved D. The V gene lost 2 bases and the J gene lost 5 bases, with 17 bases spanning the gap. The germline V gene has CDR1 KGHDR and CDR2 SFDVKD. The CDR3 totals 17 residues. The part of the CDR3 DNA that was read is TGTGCCACCAGTGATTCGGGTGCGCTATACTCAACCGGGGAG. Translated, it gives CATSDSGALYSTGE. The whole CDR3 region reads CATSDSGALYSTGELFF.

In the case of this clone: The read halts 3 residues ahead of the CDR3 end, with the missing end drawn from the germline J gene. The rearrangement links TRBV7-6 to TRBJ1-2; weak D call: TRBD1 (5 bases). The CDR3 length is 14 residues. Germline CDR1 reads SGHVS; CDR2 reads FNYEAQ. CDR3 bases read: TGTGCCAGCAGCGTTTCAGGGCAGACCTACGAC. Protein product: CASSVSGQTYD. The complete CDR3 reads CASSVSGQTYDYTF.

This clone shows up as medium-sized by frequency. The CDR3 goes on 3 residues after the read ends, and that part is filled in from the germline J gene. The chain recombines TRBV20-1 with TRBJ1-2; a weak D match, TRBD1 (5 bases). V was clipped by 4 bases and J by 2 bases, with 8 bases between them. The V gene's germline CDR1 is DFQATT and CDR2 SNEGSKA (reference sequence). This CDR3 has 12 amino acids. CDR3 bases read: TGCAGTGCTATTCAGGGAAACTATGGC. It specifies CSAIQGNYG. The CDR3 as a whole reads CSAIQGNYGYTF.

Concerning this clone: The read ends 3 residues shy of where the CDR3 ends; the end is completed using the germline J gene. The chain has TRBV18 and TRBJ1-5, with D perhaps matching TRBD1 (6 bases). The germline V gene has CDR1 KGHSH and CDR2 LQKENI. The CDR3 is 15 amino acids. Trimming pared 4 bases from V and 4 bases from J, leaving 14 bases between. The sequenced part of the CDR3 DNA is TGTGCCAGCTCACTTCGGGGGGGCAGGAATCAGCCC. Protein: CASSLRGGRNQP. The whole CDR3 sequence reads CASSLRGGRNQPQHF.

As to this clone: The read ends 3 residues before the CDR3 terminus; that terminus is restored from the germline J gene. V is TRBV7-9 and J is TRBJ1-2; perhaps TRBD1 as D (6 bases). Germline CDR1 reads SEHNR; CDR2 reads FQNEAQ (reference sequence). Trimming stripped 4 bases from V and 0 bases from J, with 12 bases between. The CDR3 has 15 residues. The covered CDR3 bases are TGTGCCAGCAGCTCGTCAGGGGTTACTAACTATGGC. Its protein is CASSSSGVTNYG. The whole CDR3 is CASSSSGVTNYGYTF. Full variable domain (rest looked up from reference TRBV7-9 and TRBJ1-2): DTGVSQNPRHKITKRGQNVTFRCDPISEHNRLYWYRQTLGQGPEFLTYFQNEAQLEKSRLLSDRFSAERPKGSFSTLEIQRTEQGDSAMYLCASSSSGVTNYGYTFGSGTRLTVV.